What follows is one TCR beta chain and its context. What made the TCR beta cDNA was 5'RACE template switching with UMIs. No DNA is given; TCRdb re-called the 5' RACE reads and lists each CDR3 protein once. The specimen's table records almost 450,000 distinct CDR3 sequences. The germline CDR1 and CDR2 sequences are WSHSY and SAAADI. The CDR3 has 14 amino acids. The data stem from a study of T cells expressing NK-cell markers. The clonotype comes from a woman between 18 and 69 years old in good health. Sequenced: blood T cells: a sorted CD56 or NKG2C T cell subset, CD4+ or CD8+ T cells, or bulk PBMC T cells (not recorded which). The V gene is TRBV10-2, the J gene TRBJ2-3; TCRdb names TRBD1, which stays unverified in the absence of DNA. The CDR3 sequence is CASTLWGQGDTQYF.